This T cell receptor (beta chain) was captured by sequencing in a study of early T cells in non-severe SARS-CoV-2 infection. Across the study: With bulk RNA from unsorted whole blood as input, sequencing yielded unpaired chains. Study conclusions and caveats: The matching step, a VDJdb search, favored anti-spike CD8 responses and missed private and CD4 specificities.

The protocol attached unique molecular identifiers to individual cDNA molecules. TCRdb analysed the 5' RACE reads with MiXCR anew, one entry per CDR3 protein. Of roughly 100,000 distinct CDR3 sequences in the sample, around 13% are singletons; the top ten hold approximately 6%. CDR3 length equals 15 residues. CDR1 and CDR2 from the germline V gene are MNHEY and SVGAGI. V dropped 2 bases and J dropped 2 bases, with 7 bases sitting between them. On this clonotype itself: Its target is not known.

Material: whole blood. The chain has TRBV6-5 and TRBJ2-6; D call uncertain. This TCR derives from an adult who was a healthcare worker with PCR-confirmed SARS-CoV-2 infection or an uninfected control (not recorded which). CDR3 region: CASSYNVAGANVLTF. The CDR3 DNA reads as TGTGCCAGCAGTTACAACGTCGCTGGGGCCAACGTCCTGACTTTC.